The 27 T cell receptor beta chains given below trace back to one sample, sequenced in a study of T cell changes during pregnancy in multiple sclerosis. The assay was immunoSEQ multiplex PCR, and TCRdb's table has in-frame clones only and misses some. Of tens of thousands of clones in the sample, approximately 92% were seen once. The specimen comprised peripheral blood, sampled in the first trimester of pregnancy. The receptors were sampled from a female donor with multiple sclerosis, enrolled in a pregnancy study.

This chain links TRBV6-5 with TRBJ2-1; no firm D call. This CDR3 is built from 11 residues. Trimming stripped 6 bases from V and 5 bases from J, with 5 bases between. Germline V gene lookup returns CDR1 MNHEY and CDR2 SVGAGI. Here the CDR3 reads CASRYNNEQFF. The CDR3 bases are TGTGCCAGCAGGTATAACAATGAGCAGTTCTTC.

In its sample, this clone was seen once. The chain joins TRBV6-6 to TRBJ1-5; D possibly corresponds to TRBD1 (5 bases). V lost 8 bases and J lost 2, with 13 bases in between. CDR1 MNHNY and CDR2 SVGAGI come from the germline V gene (reference sequence). The CDR3 extends over 14 amino acids. The CDR3 bases are TGTGCCAGCGCTTTGGGGCCCGGCAATCAGCCCCAGCATTTT. Translation: CASALGPGNQPQHF.

The V call is TRBV6-6, the J call TRBJ2-7, with D possibly TRBD1 on 5 matching bases. Trimming removed 0 bases at V and 4 bases at J, with 7 bases between. CDR1 is MNHNY and CDR2 is SVGAGI in the germline V gene (reference sequence). This CDR3 has 13 amino acids. The CDR3 reads CASSYSTGYEQYF. CDR3 DNA sequence: TGTGCCAGCAGTTACTCCACAGGATACGAGCAGTACTTC.

The sample holds one count of this clone. The DNA for the CDR3 is TGTGCCAGCAGCGGTAGCGGGGGGTCCAATGAGCAGTTCTTC. Protein sequence: CASSGSGGSNEQFF. This sequence joins TRBV6-4 and TRBJ2-1; 10 bases match TRBD2. Trimming at V came to 6 bases and at J to 6 bases, leaving 5 bases not matched to a gene. The CDR3 is 14 residues long. Germline V CDR1 and CDR2: MRHNA, SNTAGT.

The gene calls are TRBV5-1 and TRBJ1-1, with unresolved D. This CDR3 spans 14 amino acids. The germline V and J ends were trimmed by 3 bases and 1 base, with 10 bases remaining between them. CDR1 is SGHRS, CDR2 YFSETQ, per germline. The CDR3 region has the DNA TGCGCCAGCAGCTATCCGGAGAGGAACACTGAAGCTTTCTTT. Amino acid sequence: CASSYPERNTEAFF.

This sequence joins TRBV28 and TRBJ2-2; TRBD1 agrees at 11 bases. The CDR3 sequence is 17 residues long. Germline CDR1 and CDR2: MDHEN and SYDVKM. V lost 4 bases to trimming and J lost 4 bases; unmatched junction nucleotides: 8. The CDR3 nucleotides read TGTGCCAGCAGTTCCGGACAGGGGGCGACCCTCACCGGGGAGCTGTTTTTT. Protein sequence: CASSSGQGATLTGELFF.

The rearrangement uses TRBV11-2 and TRBJ2-1; 15 bases line up with TRBD2. V dropped 6 bases and J dropped 8; count of bases not matched to a gene: 5. The germline V gene encodes CDR1 SGHAT and CDR2 FQNNGV. The CDR3 spans 15 residues. CDR3 sequence: CASRSGLAGGDEQFF. The CDR3, as DNA: TGTGCCAGCAGGTCGGGACTAGCGGGAGGCGATGAGCAGTTCTTC.

The chain employs TRBV5-1 and TRBJ2-1; 11 nucleotides match TRBD2. With 1 base clipped from V and 6 bases from J, the junction kept 0 bases outside the gene matches. The CDR3 extends over 14 amino acids. CDR1 and CDR2 from the germline V gene are SGHRS and YFSETQ. The chain's CDR3 is CASSLTSGSNEQFF. For the CDR3, the DNA is TGCGCCAGCAGCTTGACTAGCGGGAGCAATGAGCAGTTCTTC.

CDR3 nucleotides: TGTGCCAGCAGCTTAGGAGTCCTCTCTGGAAACACCATATATTTT. Residues: CASSLGVLSGNTIYF. The chain is built from TRBV7-2 and TRBJ1-3; no reliable D call. CDR1 and CDR2 (germline): SGHTA, FQGNSA. V was cut by 1 base and J by 0 bases, with 7 bases left in between. This CDR3 comprises 15 residues.

The chain carries TRBV12-5 and TRBJ2-2; D unresolved. The CDR3 runs 15 residues. V lost 1 base and J lost 4, with 10 bases in between. Germline V gives CDR1 LGHNT, CDR2 FRNRAP. CDR3: CASGLDILLTGELFF. In DNA, the CDR3 is TGTGCTAGTGGTTTGGACATTCTCCTCACCGGGGAGCTGTTTTTT.

The chain carries TRBV12-2 and TRBJ1-5. TRBV12-2 is deemed a pseudogene. The CDR3 runs to 14 residues. The CDR3 sequence is CASRLAGAGQPQHF. The CDR3, as DNA: TGTGCAAGTCGCTTAGCCGGTGCGGGTCAGCCCCAGCATTTT.

V usage is TRBV5-1 and J usage is TRBJ2-6; tentative D call: TRBD2 (7 bases). With 1 base removed from V and 0 bases from J, the gap between germline ends came to 23 bases. In germline, CDR1 is SGHRS, CDR2 YFSETQ. The CDR3 loop spans 21 amino acids. CDR3 region: CASSLFPPSNREGSGANVLTF. In DNA, the CDR3 is TGCGCCAGCAGCTTGTTTCCCCCCTCAAACAGGGAGGGCTCTGGGGCCAACGTCCTGACTTTC.

V usage is TRBV18 and J usage is TRBJ2-5, with 7 bases identical to TRBD1. The CDR3 contains 14 residues. Germline V gene lookup returns CDR1 KGHSH and CDR2 LQKENI. J gave up 4 bases and V 0 bases, and 2 bases lay outside the gene matches. CDR3 in DNA: TGTGCCAGCTCACCACCTTACAGGGGAGAGACCCAGTACTTC. This encodes CASSPPYRGETQYF.

The J gene is TRBJ2-7, the V gene TRBV5-6; the match to TRBD2 covers 13 bases. Looked up from germline, CDR1 is SGHDT and CDR2 is YYEEEE. CDR3 length: 16 amino acids. Trimming took 0 bases from V and 6 from J; bases not matched to a gene: 6. The CDR3 here is CASSLAGGLAGPEQYF. CDR3 bases: TGTGCCAGCAGCTTGGCCGGGGGACTAGCGGGACCCGAGCAGTACTTC.

V and J are TRBV6-1 and TRBJ1-5; D is undetermined. CDR1 is MNHNS, CDR2 SASEGT, per germline. The CDR3 has 11 residues. Trimming left V 2 bases short and J 8 bases short, with 4 bases between. The CDR3 DNA reads as TGTGCCAGCAGTGAACGGGAGCCCCAGCATTTT. Its translation is CASSEREPQHF.

This clone was counted a single time. The V call is TRBV5-1, the J call TRBJ1-1; possibly TRBD1 for D (5 bases). Trimming pared 0 bases from V and 11 bases from J, leaving 17 bases between. Per germline, CDR1 SGHRS and CDR2 YFSETQ. The CDR3 totals 14 residues. CDR3 loop: CASSLVTGSNVAFF. The DNA of the CDR3 is TGCGCCAGCAGCTTGGTTACAGGCTCAAATGTCGCTTTCTTT.

This clone showed up just once. The J gene is TRBJ2-1, the V gene TRBV5-4, with no clear D. CDR1 is SGHNT and CDR2 is YYREEE in the germline V gene (reference sequence). V was trimmed by 5 bases and J by 0 bases, leaving 12 bases between them. CDR3 length: 15 amino acids. The CDR3 DNA follows: TGTGCCAGCAGACCCGACATGAGCTCCTACAATGAGCAGTTCTTC. It specifies CASRPDMSSYNEQFF.

The rearrangement links TRBV6-4 to TRBJ1-2, with TRBD1 matching over 8 bases. Trimming took 6 bases from V and 4 from J; bases not matched to a gene: 10. This CDR3 is 15 amino acids long. Germline V CDR1 and CDR2: MRHNA, SNTAGT. The CDR3 region is CASRQAAGGIYGYTF. The CDR3 DNA sequence: TGTGCCAGCAGACAGGCGGCAGGGGGCATCTATGGCTACACCTTC.

The chain recombines TRBV2 with TRBJ1-3, with D hard to call. Looked up from germline, CDR1 is SNHLY and CDR2 is FYNNEI. The length of the CDR3 is 11 residues. The CDR3 DNA reads TGTTCCTTACTTTCTGGAAACACCATATATTTT. Protein product: CSLLSGNTIYF.

This chain links TRBV27 with TRBJ1-5, with D uncertain. Trimming removed 4 bases at V and 4 bases at J, with 8 bases between. This CDR3 spans 13 amino acids. Germline V gives CDR1 MNHEY, CDR2 SMNVEV (reference sequence). CDR3: CASSSSPNQPQHF. Here the CDR3 DNA reads TGTGCCAGCAGTTCTAGTCCGAATCAGCCCCAGCATTTT.

The chain couples TRBV7-9 to TRBJ2-1; TRBD2 is a possible D gene (6 bases). This CDR3 is 16 amino acids long. V lost 0 bases, J lost 7 bases, and 16 bases lay in between. Germline CDR1 reads SEHNR; CDR2 reads FQNEAQ (reference sequence). DNA of the CDR3: TGTGCCAGCAGCTTAGCCTTCGGAGGGAATTGGAATGAGCAGTTCTTC. Protein product: CASSLAFGGNWNEQFF.

The chain uses TRBV6-4 and TRBJ1-6; 7 bases map to TRBD1. This CDR3 contains 15 residues. V trimming: 4 bases; J trimming: 8 bases; junction bases outside the gene matches: 8. Germline CDR1 MRHNA, CDR2 SNTAGT. The DNA for the CDR3 is TGTGCCAGCAGTGCCTCGGGGCAGGGGGATTCACCCCTCCACTTT. The encoded protein is CASSASGQGDSPLHF.

In this sample, this clone turned up once. This chain connects TRBV13 to TRBJ2-3; 9 nucleotides align to TRBD2. CDR1 PRHDT and CDR2 FYEKMQ come from the germline V gene (reference sequence). The CDR3 has 18 residues. V dropped 1 base and J dropped 6; count of bases not matched to a gene: 14. CDR3 protein: CASSLESLAGQGTDTQYF. CDR3 in DNA: TGTGCCAGCAGCTTAGAGTCCCTAGCGGGGCAGGGTACGGATACGCAGTATTTT. Full variable domain (remainder filled in from reference TRBV13 and TRBJ2-3): AAGVIQSPRHLIKEKRETATLKCYPIPRHDTVYWYQQGPGQDPQFLISFYEKMQSDKGSIPDRFSAQQFSDYHSELNMSSLELGDSALYFCASSLESLAGQGTDTQYFGPGTRLTVL.

To note about this clone: Its ends do not fully match the called genes, so a read error is possible. This chain links TRBV11-3 with TRBJ2-2; D is undetermined. Germline-derived CDR1 and CDR2 are SGHNT and YENEEA. The CDR3 extends over 13 amino acids. The CDR3 region is CASRLGVHGELFF. The CDR3 nucleotides read TGTGCCAGCAGATTAGGAGTCCACGGGGAGCTGTTTTTT.

J is TRBJ2-1 and V is TRBV4-1; TRBD2 agrees at 15 bases. Germline trimming cut 9 bases from V and 10 bases from J; bases unmatched to any gene: 4. This CDR3 is 13 amino acids long. Per germline, CDR1 MGHRA and CDR2 YSYEKL. The CDR3 DNA reads TGCGCCAGTACGGGACTAGCGGGGGGAGAGCAGTTCTTC. It encodes CASTGLAGGEQFF.

The chain is built from TRBV28 and TRBJ2-5, with TRBD2 matching 9 bases. The CDR3 is 16 amino acids. Germline assignment: CDR1 MDHEN and CDR2 SYDVKM. The trim removed 6 bases at V and 5 bases at J, leaving 13 bases unmatched. The CDR3 DNA reads TGTGCCAGCAGCCTGAGGGCTAGCGGGAAGTACGAGACCCAGTACTTC. Protein product: CASSLRASGKYETQYF. Full variable domain (rest looked up from reference TRBV28 and TRBJ2-5): DVKVTQSSRYLVKRTGEKVFLECVQDMDHENMFWYRQDPGLGLRLIYFSYDVKMKEKGDIPEGYSVSREKKERFSLILESASTNQTSMYLCASSLRASGKYETQYFGPGTRLLVL.

The chain links TRBV16 to TRBJ2-1; TRBD1 matches at 8 bases. Germline V gene data show CDR1 as KGHSY and CDR2 as FQNENV. This CDR3 spans 18 amino acids. Unmatched junction bases numbered 17, after V lost 2 bases and J lost 8 bases. The CDR3, as DNA: TGTGCCAGCAGCCAAATTTCCGCTCGGGAGACAGGGGTACATGAGCAGTTCTTC. As protein: CASSQISARETGVHEQFF.